This TCR beta chain was found in a study of shared clonotypes between healthy human individuals. A word on this clone: The antigen remains undetermined.

Per germline, CDR1 MDHEN and CDR2 SYDVKM. Trimming took 3 bases from V and 8 from J, leaving 11 bases between them. The CDR3 has 14 amino acids. The study, taken as a whole, reports: Generation probabilities of non-shared clonotypes were lower (relative to those shared by all four donors).

It was at deep level that the assay was run. TCRdb keeps only in-frame clones here, not all; method: immunoSEQ multiplex PCR. The table shows hundreds of thousands of clones, with less than 80% occurring only once. Sequenced input: memory CD4+ T cells sorted from blood. Subset denoted: CD45RA-negative fraction. The TCR originated in a woman between 25 and 40 years old in good health. The chain employs TRBV28 and TRBJ2-6, with a tentative D call TRBD1 (6 bases). Here the CDR3 DNA reads TGTGCCAGCAGTTTTTTTAGGGGGACCAACGTCCTGACTTTC. This gives the protein CASSFFRGTNVLTF.